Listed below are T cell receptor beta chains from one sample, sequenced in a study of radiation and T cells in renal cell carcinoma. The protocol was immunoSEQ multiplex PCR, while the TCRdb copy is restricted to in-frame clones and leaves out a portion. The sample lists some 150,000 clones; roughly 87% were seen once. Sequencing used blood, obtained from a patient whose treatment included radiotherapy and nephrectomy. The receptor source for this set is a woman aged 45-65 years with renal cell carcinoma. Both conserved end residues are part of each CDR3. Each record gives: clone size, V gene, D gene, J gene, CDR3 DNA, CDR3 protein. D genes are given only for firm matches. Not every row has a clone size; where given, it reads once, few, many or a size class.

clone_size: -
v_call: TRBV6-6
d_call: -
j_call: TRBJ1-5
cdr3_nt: TGTGCCAGCAGTTCCTGGGACGGCAATCAGCCCCAGCATTTT
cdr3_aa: CASSSWDGNQPQHF

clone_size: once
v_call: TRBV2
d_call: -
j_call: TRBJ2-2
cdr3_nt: TGTGCCAGCCAGCGGACAGCCTCTAACACCGGGGAGCTGTTTTTT
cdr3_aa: CASQRTASNTGELFF

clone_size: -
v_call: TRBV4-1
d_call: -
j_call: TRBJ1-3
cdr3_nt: TGCGCCAGCAGCCCACAACGACAGGTTGGAAACACCATATATTTT
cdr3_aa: CASSPQRQVGNTIYF

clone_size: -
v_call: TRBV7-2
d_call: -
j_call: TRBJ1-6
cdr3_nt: TGTGCCAGCAGTCTCGACGGGTATAATTCACCCCTCCACTTT
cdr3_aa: CASSLDGYNSPLHF

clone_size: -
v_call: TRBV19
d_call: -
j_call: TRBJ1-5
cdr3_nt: TGTGCCAGTAGTATCCAGGGCCGGAGGGAGCCCCAGCATTTT
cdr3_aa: CASSIQGRREPQHF

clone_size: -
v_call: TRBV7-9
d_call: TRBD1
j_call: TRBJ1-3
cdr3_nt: TGTGCCAGCAGCCCTGACAGGGGAGGCTCTGGAAACACCATATATTTT
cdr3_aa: CASSPDRGGSGNTIYF

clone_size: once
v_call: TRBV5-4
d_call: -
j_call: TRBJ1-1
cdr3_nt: TGTGCCAGCAGCTTGGGGCTCCCGGGACAAAGAAACACTGAAGCTTTCTTT
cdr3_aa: CASSLGLPGQRNTEAFF

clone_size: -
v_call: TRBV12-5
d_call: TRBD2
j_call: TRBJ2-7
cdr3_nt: TGTGCTAGTGGTTTGGTACTAGCGGGGGGACCCTACGAGCAGTACTTC
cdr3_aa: CASGLVLAGGPYEQYF

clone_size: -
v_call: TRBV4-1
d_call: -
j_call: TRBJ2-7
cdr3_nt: TGCGCCAGCAGCCAAGATGGTAGGGGGTCGGGGTACGAGCAGTACTTC
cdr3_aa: CASSQDGRGSGYEQYF

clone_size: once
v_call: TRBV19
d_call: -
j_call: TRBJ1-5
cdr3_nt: TGTGCCAGTAGTATAGATGCGGGTTGGACCGGTAATCAGCCCCAGCATTTT
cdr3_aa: CASSIDAGWTGNQPQHF

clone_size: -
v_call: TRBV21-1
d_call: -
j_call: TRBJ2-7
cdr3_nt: TGTGCCAGCAGCCTCCGGGACAGTAGCTCCTACGAGCAGTACTTC
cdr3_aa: CASSLRDSSSYEQYF

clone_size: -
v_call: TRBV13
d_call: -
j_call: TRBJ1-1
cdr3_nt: TGTGCCAGCAGTCGCCCGGGGGTTCCACCTGAAGCTTTCTTT
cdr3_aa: CASSRPGVPPEAFF

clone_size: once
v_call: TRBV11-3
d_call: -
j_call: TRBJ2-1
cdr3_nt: TGTGCCAGCAGCTTAGCTATTAACAATGAGCAGTTCTTC
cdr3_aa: CASSLAINNEQFF

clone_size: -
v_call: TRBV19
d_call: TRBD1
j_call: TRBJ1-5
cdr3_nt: TGTGCCAGTAGCCCGGGACAGGGGAAGGGCAGCAATCAGCCCCAGCATTTT
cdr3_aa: CASSPGQGKGSNQPQHF

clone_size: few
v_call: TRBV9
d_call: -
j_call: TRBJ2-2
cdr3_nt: TGTGCCAGCAGCGTCCCAAGCGGGGAGCTGTTTTTT
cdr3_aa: CASSVPSGELFF

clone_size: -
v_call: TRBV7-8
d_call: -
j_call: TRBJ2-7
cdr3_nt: TGTGCCAGCAGCTCAAGCTGGCAAACCTACGAGCAGTACTTC
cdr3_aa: CASSSSWQTYEQYF

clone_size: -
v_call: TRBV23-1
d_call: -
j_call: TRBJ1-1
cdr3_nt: TGCGCCAGCAATTCATCCCGTGCAGGAGGGGCAGGGAACACTGAAGCTTTCTTT
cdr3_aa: CASNSSRAGGAGNTEAFF

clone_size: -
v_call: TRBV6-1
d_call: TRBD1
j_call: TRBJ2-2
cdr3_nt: TGTGCCAGCAGTGAAAGGAGACAGGGGAGTACCGGGGAGCTGTTTTTT
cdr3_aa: CASSERRQGSTGELFF

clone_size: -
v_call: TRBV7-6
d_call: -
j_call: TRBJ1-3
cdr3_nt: TGTGCCAGCAGCCCAACCCGGTCTCGCTCTGGAAACACCATATATTTT
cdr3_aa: CASSPTRSRSGNTIYF

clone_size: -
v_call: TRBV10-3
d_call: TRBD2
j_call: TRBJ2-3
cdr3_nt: TGTGCCATCAGTGATAGCGGGGGGGCAGGAGATACGCAGTATTTT
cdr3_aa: CAISDSGGAGDTQYF

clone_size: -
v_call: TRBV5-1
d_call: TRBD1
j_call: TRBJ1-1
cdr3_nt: TGCGCCAGCAGCGGACGGGACAGGGGAGGAGGAACTGAAGCTTTCTTT
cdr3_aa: CASSGRDRGGGTEAFF

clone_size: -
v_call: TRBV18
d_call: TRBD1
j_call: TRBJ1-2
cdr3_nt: TGTGCCAGCTCGACAGGGGGGTCTATCTATGGCTACACCTTC
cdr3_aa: CASSTGGSIYGYTF

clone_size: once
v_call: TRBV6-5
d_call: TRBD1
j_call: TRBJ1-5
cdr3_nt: TGTGCCAGCAGTTTGGACAGGGGACGTAATCAGCCCCAGCATTTT
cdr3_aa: CASSLDRGRNQPQHF

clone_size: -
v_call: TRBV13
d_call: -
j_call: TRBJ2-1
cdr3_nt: TGTGCCAGCAGCTTAGGTAGGGGTGAGCAGTTCTTC
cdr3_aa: CASSLGRGEQFF

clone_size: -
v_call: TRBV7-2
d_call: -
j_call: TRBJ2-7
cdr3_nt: TGTGCCAGCAGCCTAAAGGGAGGCTACGAGCAGTACTTC
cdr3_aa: CASSLKGGYEQYF

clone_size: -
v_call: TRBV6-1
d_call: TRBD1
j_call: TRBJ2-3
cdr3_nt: TGTGCCATACTGGGACAGAGCACAGATACGCAGTATTTT
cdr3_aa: CAILGQSTDTQYF

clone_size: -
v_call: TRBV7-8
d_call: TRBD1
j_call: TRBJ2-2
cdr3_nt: TGTGCCAGCGAACGCAGGGGGTTAACCGGGGAGCTGTTTTTT
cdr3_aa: CASERRGLTGELFF

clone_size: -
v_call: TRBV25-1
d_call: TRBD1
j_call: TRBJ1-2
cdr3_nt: TGTGCCAGCAGTGAAACAGGGGGCTATGGCTACACCTTC
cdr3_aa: CASSETGGYGYTF

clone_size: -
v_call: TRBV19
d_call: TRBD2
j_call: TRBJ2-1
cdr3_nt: TGTGCCAGTTTTAGGACTAGCGGGGGCAAAAGCTCCTACAATGAGCAGTTCTTC
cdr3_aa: CASFRTSGGKSSYNEQFF

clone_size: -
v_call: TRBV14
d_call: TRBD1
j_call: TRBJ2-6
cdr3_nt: TGTGCCAGCAGCCACTACACCGGGACAGGGAGCTCTGGGGCCAACGTCCTGACTTTC
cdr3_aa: CASSHYTGTGSSGANVLTF

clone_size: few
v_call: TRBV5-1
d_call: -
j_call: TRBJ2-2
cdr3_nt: TGCGCCAGCAGCTTGGTACCGACAGAGGATACCGGGGAGCTGTTTTTT
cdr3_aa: CASSLVPTEDTGELFF

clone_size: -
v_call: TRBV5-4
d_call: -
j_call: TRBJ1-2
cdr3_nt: TGTGCCAGCAGCTTGGCAGGGGTAAACTATGGCTACACCTTC
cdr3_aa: CASSLAGVNYGYTF

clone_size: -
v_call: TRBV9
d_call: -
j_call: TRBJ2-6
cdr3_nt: TGTGCCAGCAGCGTAGGCAGGGGTCTTAGCTCTGGGGCCAACGTCCTGACTTTC
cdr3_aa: CASSVGRGLSSGANVLTF

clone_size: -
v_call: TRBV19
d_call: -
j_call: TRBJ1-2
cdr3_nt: TGTGCCAGTAGAGAGTGGAAGGCAGGAACCAACTATGGCTACACCTTC
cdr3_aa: CASREWKAGTNYGYTF

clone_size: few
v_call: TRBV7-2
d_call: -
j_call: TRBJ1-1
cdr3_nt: TGTGCCAGCAGCTTTAGTTACACTGAAGCTTTCTTT
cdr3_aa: CASSFSYTEAFF

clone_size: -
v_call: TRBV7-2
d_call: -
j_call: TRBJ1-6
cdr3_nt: TGTGCCAGCAGCTTCCCCGCGACTAAGCCCTATAATTCACCCCTCCACTTT
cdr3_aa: CASSFPATKPYNSPLHF

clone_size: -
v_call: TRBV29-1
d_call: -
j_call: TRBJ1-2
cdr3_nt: TGCAGCGTTGACTCCGAGGGTGGCTACACCTTC
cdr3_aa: CSVDSEGGYTF

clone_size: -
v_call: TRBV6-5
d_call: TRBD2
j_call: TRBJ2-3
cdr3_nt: TGTGCCAGCAGTTACAAAGGACTAGCGGGCACAGATACGCAGTATTTT
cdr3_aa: CASSYKGLAGTDTQYF

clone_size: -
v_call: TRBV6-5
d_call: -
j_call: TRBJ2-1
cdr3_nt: TGTGCCAGCAGTTATGAGGCAGGGGTCGGATATGAGCAGTTCTTC
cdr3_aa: CASSYEAGVGYEQFF

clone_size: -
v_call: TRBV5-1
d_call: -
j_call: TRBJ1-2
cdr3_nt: TGCGCCAGCAGCTTGTTTGGTGGACAGAAGAATGGCTACACCTTC
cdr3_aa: CASSLFGGQKNGYTF

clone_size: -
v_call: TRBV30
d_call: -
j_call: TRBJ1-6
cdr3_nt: TGTGCCTGGAGTGCCCGGAACTATAATTCACCCCTCCACTTT
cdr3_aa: CAWSARNYNSPLHF

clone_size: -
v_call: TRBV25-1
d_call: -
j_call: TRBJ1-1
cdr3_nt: TGTGCCAGCAGTGAATATATAGGGTCGAACACTGAAGCTTTCTTT
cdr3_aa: CASSEYIGSNTEAFF

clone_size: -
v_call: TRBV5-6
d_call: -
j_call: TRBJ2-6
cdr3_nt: TGTGCCAGCAGGCGGCGTGGGGCTGCTGGGGCCAACGTCCTGACTTTC
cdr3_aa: CASRRRGAAGANVLTF

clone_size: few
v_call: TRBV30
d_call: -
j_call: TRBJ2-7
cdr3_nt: TGTGCCTGGAGAGCTCAAGGAATAATCTACGAGCAGTACTTC
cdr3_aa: CAWRAQGIIYEQYF

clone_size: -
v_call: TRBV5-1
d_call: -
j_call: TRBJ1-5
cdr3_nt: TGCGCCAGCAGCTTGAGACCCCAACAGGATAGCAATCAGCCCCAGCATTTT
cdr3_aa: CASSLRPQQDSNQPQHF

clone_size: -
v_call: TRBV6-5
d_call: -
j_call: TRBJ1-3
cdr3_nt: TGTGCCAGCAGTTTCGACAGCACCTCTGGAAACACCATATATTTT
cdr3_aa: CASSFDSTSGNTIYF

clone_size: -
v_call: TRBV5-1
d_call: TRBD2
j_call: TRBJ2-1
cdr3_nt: TGCGCCAGCAGCTTGGCTAGCGGGGCTTCCTACAATGAGCAGTTCTTC
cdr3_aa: CASSLASGASYNEQFF

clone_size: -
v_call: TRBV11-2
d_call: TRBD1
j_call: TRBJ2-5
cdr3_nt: TGTGCCAGCAGCTTGGGCAGGGGGGAGACCCAGTACTTC
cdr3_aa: CASSLGRGETQYF

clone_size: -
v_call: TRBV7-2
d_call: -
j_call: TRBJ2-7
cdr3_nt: TGTGCCAGCAGCTTAGGGTGGGTAGGCGAGCAGTACTTC
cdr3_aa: CASSLGWVGEQYF

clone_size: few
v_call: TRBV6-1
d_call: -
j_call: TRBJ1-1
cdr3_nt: TGTGCCAGCAAGCGGGACTACGGGGCCACTGAAGCTTTCTTT
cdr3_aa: CASKRDYGATEAFF

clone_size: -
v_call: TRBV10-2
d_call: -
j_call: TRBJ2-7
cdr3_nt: TGCGCCACCGACTCGCCGGGACTCTCCTACGAGCAGTACTTC
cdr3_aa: CATDSPGLSYEQYF

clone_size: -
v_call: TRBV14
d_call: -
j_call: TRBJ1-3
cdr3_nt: TGTGCCAGCAGCCAAGATCAGGCGGGACTTGGGGTTGGAAACACCATATATTTT
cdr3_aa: CASSQDQAGLGVGNTIYF